The 17 T cell receptor beta chains presented below share a single source sample, sequenced in a study of beta chain features in type 1 diabetes. Expressed TCRB transcripts were sequenced, since all the RNA that had been isolated was reverse transcribed. Assay: immunoSEQ multiplex PCR; the TCRdb copy retains only in-frame clones and omits some. The sample lists under 450,000 clones; over 12% were seen once. Source material: naive CD4+ T cells from blood. Source of these receptors: a woman aged 18-29 years in good health.

The chain joins TRBV6-5 to TRBJ2-7, with 8 bases matching TRBD1. In germline, CDR1 is MNHEY, CDR2 SVGAGI. The CDR3 loop spans 13 amino acids. V was pared by 4 bases and J by 7 bases, with 6 bases of the junction left unmatched. DNA of the CDR3: TGTGCCAGCAGTTCCCAGGGGGCGGGAGAGCAGTACTTC. This translates into CASSSQGAGEQYF.

The chain recombines TRBV29-1 with TRBJ2-2, with a tentative D call TRBD1 (6 bases). Deletions cut 5 bases from V and 0 bases from J, with 13 bases between. This CDR3 has 15 residues. CDR1 is SQVTM, CDR2 ANQGSEA, per germline. The CDR3 protein is CSVRYQGPNTGELFF. DNA for the CDR3: TGCAGCGTTCGCTACCAGGGGCCGAACACCGGGGAGCTGTTTTTT.

CDR3 DNA: TGCAGCGTTGAGTTGCCTAGCGGGAGCCACGAGCAGTACTTC. Translation gives CSVELPSGSHEQYF. V is TRBV29-1 and J is TRBJ2-7, with 10 nucleotides matching TRBD2. Germline V gene sequence: CDR1 SQVTM, CDR2 ANQGSEA. The CDR3 contains 14 residues. The junction had 7 bases not matched to a gene; V was cut back by 3 bases and J by 5 bases.

The chain is built from TRBV18 and TRBJ2-4; the D is unclear. Germline CDR1 is KGHSH and CDR2 is LQKENI. Between the trimmed V and J ends, which lost 0 bases and 0 bases, there was a span of 3 bases. The CDR3 is 14 amino acids. This chain's CDR3 is CASSPPAAKNIQYF. DNA for the CDR3: TGTGCCAGCTCACCACCGGCAGCCAAAAACATTCAGTACTTC.

This clone was seen only a few times. V and J are TRBV6-6 and TRBJ2-5; TRBD2 matches at 8 bases. The CDR3 runs 16 residues. Germline CDR1 is MNHNY and CDR2 is SVGAGI (reference sequence). V gave up 0 bases and J gave up 5 bases; unmatched junction bases: 8. Here the CDR3 DNA reads TGTGCCAGCAGTTACTCCCGGCGTAGCGGGACGGAGACCCAGTACTTC. Protein product: CASSYSRRSGTETQYF.

This chain connects TRBV29-1 to TRBJ2-5, with D perhaps TRBD2 (6 bases). The DNA end is a closer match to TRBJ2-7, so the J assignment may be wrong. The CDR3 length is 13 residues. The germline V gene has CDR1 SQVTM and CDR2 ANQGSEA. The CDR3 spells CSVAGVLSYEQYF. Here the CDR3 DNA reads TGCAGCGTTGCGGGGGTGCTTTCCTACGAGCAGTACTTC.

This clone was seen a few times. V and J are TRBV7-7 and TRBJ2-2; TRBD2 aligns across 7 bases. The junction had 4 bases not matched to a gene; V was cut back by 3 bases and J by 6 bases. Per germline, CDR1 SSHAT and CDR2 FNYEAQ (reference sequence). This CDR3 spans 14 amino acids. The CDR3 DNA sequence: TGTGCCAGCAGCTTTAGGGGAGGGCCCGGGGAGCTGTTTTTT. This translates into CASSFRGGPGELFF.

This clone was counted only a few times. The V gene is TRBV2, the J gene TRBJ1-4; 8 nucleotides line up with TRBD1. The CDR3 sequence is 14 residues long. Looked up from germline, CDR1 is SNHLY and CDR2 is FYNNEI. V lost 5 bases to trimming and J lost 4 bases; unmatched junction nucleotides: 3. The DNA of the CDR3 is TGTGCCAGCAGTCGACAGGGGATTAATGAAAAACTGTTTTTT. The encoded protein is CASSRQGINEKLFF. Based on the CDR3 plus reference TRBV2 and TRBJ1-4, the full variable domain is EPEVTQTPSHQVTQMGQEVILRCVPISNHLYFYWYRQILGQKVEFLVSFYNNEISEKSEIFDDQFSVERPDGSNFTLKIRSTKLEDSAMYFCASSRQGINEKLFFGSGTQLSVL.

This clone has more than one count but fewer than ten. The chain recombines TRBV28 with TRBJ2-2, with 11 bases fitting TRBD1. CDR3 length equals 15 residues. Germline V gene data show CDR1 as MDHEN and CDR2 as SYDVKM. The junction had 3 bases not matched to a gene; V was cut back by 5 bases and J by 4 bases. The CDR3 nucleotides are TGTGCCAGCAGTCTGGACAGGGGGCTCACCGGGGAGCTGTTTTTT. Its translation is CASSLDRGLTGELFF. Variable domain in full (rest from reference TRBV28 and TRBJ2-2): DVKVTQSSRYLVKRTGEKVFLECVQDMDHENMFWYRQDPGLGLRLIYFSYDVKMKEKGDIPEGYSVSREKKERFSLILESASTNQTSMYLCASSLDRGLTGELFFGEGSRLTVL.

V is TRBV28 and J is TRBJ2-3; 11 bases map to TRBD2. The CDR3 is made up of 16 amino acids. After removal of 6 bases from V and 9 bases from J, the junction contained 14 bases not matched to a gene. Germline CDR1 reads MDHEN; CDR2 reads SYDVKM. CDR3 nucleotide sequence: TGTGCCAGCAGGAAAGGGACTAGCGGCTTCCAAGGCACGCAGTATTTT. Translating it yields CASRKGTSGFQGTQYF. The full variable domain, rest sourced from reference TRBV28 and TRBJ2-3, is DVKVTQSSRYLVKRTGEKVFLECVQDMDHENMFWYRQDPGLGLRLIYFSYDVKMKEKGDIPEGYSVSREKKERFSLILESASTNQTSMYLCASRKGTSGFQGTQYFGPGTRLTVL.

The chain is built from TRBV4-1 and TRBJ2-1, with D perhaps matching TRBD2 (5 bases). The CDR3 consists of 13 residues. Germline V CDR1 and CDR2: MGHRA, YSYEKL. V lost 1 base, J lost 7 bases, and 8 bases lay in between. The CDR3 coding sequence is TGCGCCAGCAGCCAAGGGGAGAAAAATGAGCAGTTCTTC. It encodes CASSQGEKNEQFF.

The J gene is TRBJ2-1, the V gene TRBV28, with 11 bases identical to TRBD2. CDR1 and CDR2 (germline): MDHEN, SYDVKM. The ends lost 5 bases at V and 5 bases at J; junction bases unmatched: 5. The CDR3 spans 15 residues. In DNA, the CDR3 is TGTGCCAGCAGTCGCGGGACTAGCGGAAACAATGAGCAGTTCTTC. Translation: CASSRGTSGNNEQFF.

J is TRBJ1-2 and V is TRBV5-6; 9 nucleotides agree with TRBD1. V trimming: 1 base; J trimming: 4 bases; junction bases outside the gene matches: 8. Germline V gives CDR1 SGHDT, CDR2 YYEEEE. The CDR3 length is 16 residues. CDR3 nucleotide sequence: TGTGCCAGCAGCTTGTACCCGGGACAGGGAGGCTATGGCTACACCTTC. Protein sequence: CASSLYPGQGGYGYTF.

This clone was recorded a few times. The chain carries TRBV9 and TRBJ2-5; 10 bases are shared with TRBD2. V dropped 0 bases and J dropped 2; count of bases not matched to a gene: 10. This CDR3 is built from 18 residues. Germline values: CDR1 SGDLS, CDR2 YYNGEE. The CDR3 region is CASSVAPLTSGNQETQYF. CDR3 nucleotides: TGTGCCAGCAGCGTAGCCCCTCTAACTAGCGGGAATCAAGAGACCCAGTACTTC.

V usage is TRBV29-1 and J usage is TRBJ2-7, with 14 positions matching TRBD2. Trimming cost V 5 bases and J 2 bases; bases outside gene matches: 8. Germline CDR1 reads SQVTM; CDR2 reads ANQGSEA. The CDR3 runs 16 residues. CDR3 nucleotides: TGCAGCGTTAAAGGGACTAGCGGGAGTTTTACCTACGAGCAGTACTTC. It is translated as CSVKGTSGSFTYEQYF.

V and J are TRBV18 and TRBJ1-1; D gene uncertain. The CDR3 has 16 residues. Trimming left V 1 base short and J 1 base short, with 13 bases between. Germline CDR1 is KGHSH and CDR2 is LQKENI. The CDR3 DNA is TGTGCCAGCTCACCACTGTTGACCGCGGGGAACACTGAAGCTTTCTTT. Its translation is CASSPLLTAGNTEAFF.

This clone occurred a few times. The final CDR3 position lacks the conserved phenylalanine or tryptophan, pointing to a likely read error. The DNA is omitted, as the CDR3 cannot be located on it reliably, and the CDR3 follows TCRdb's listing. This chain joins TRBV2 and TRBJ2-4; the D call in the table, TRBD2, was not verified against the DNA. CDR1 is SNHLY, CDR2 FYNNEI, per germline. The CDR3 sequence runs 13 residues, both termini included. The CDR3 spells CASSEDPRLAKFG.